This T cell receptor beta chain was sequenced in a study of blood T cell repertoires in COVID-19. Study details: The United States, Italy and Spain supplied acute and convalescent COVID-19 samples.

The assay was immunoSEQ multiplex PCR, and TCRdb's table has in-frame clones only and misses some. The sample contains 30,000 to 40,000 clones, approximately 79% of which appear only once. Germline V gene lookup returns CDR1 LNHDA and CDR2 SQIVND (reference sequence). V lost 5 bases to trimming and J lost 0 bases, with 14 bases between them. CDR3 length equals 16 residues. The specimen was peripheral blood. This chain uses TRBV19 with TRBJ2-1, with D possibly TRBD1 on 6 matching bases. The source of this sequence is a man between 65 and 85 years old with acute or convalescent COVID-19. CDR3 sequence (DNA): TGTGCCAGTAGTGGACGACAGGCCTTCTCCTACAATGAGCAGTTCTTC. Protein: CASSGRQAFSYNEQFF.